This paragraph covers one T cell receptor (beta chain) sequence. The antigen remains undetermined. The germline V gene has CDR1 MNHEY and CDR2 SVGAGI. V was trimmed by 2 bases and J by 1 base, leaving 9 bases between them. The CDR3 is 15 amino acids. The sample originates from a study of blood T cells in healthy people across ages. Study-level points and caveats: Greater diversity and more naive CD4+ cells were seen in long-lived donors than in aged donors.

A second PCR, run for about 7 to 12 cycles, used a sample-barcoded 5' primer plus a J-beta primer mix. Using its own MiXCR run on the 5' RACE reads, TCRdb lists one record per CDR3 protein. In the table there are around 1.7 million distinct CDR3 sequences, 28% of which are singletons. This receptor was identified in a woman younger than 45 in good health. V is TRBV6-5 and J is TRBJ1-5; maybe TRBD1 (5 bases). Source material: blood. CDR3 sequence: CASSYGRASNQPQHF. The CDR3 nucleotides read TGTGCCAGCAGTTACGGCAGGGCGAGCAATCAGCCCCAGCATTTT.